Each of the 30 T cell receptor beta chains below was sequenced from the same sample in a study of T cells in Graves' hyperthyroidism and ophthalmopathy. The source material, RNA transcripts, was used to amplify TCR beta CDR3 regions. The HTBI set primed first-round TCR CDR3 RT-PCR. One entry per CDR3 protein, called by TCRdb with MiXCR from the multiplex PCR reads. The sample includes about 270,000 distinct CDR3 sequences, 12% to 15% of them seen just once. The material sequenced was blood. The receptors stem from a woman between 45 and 60 years old with Graves' hyperthyroidism that later progressed to Graves' ophthalmopathy.

This clonotype appeared many times. The chain is built from TRBV7-9 and TRBJ2-7, with D unclear. The CDR3 has 14 residues. The germline CDR1 and CDR2 sequences are SEHNR and FQNEAQ (reference sequence). V dropped 0 bases and J dropped 2 bases, with 8 bases sitting between them. CDR3 region: CASSLAPTAYEQYF. CDR3 DNA sequence: TGTGCCAGCAGCTTAGCCCCCACCGCCTACGAGCAGTACTTC. Combining the CDR3 with reference TRBV7-9 and TRBJ2-7 gives the whole variable domain DTGVSQNPRHKITKRGQNVTFRCDPISEHNRLYWYRQTLGQGPEFLTYFQNEAQLEKSRLLSDRFSAERPKGSFSTLEIQRTEQGDSAMYLCASSLAPTAYEQYFGPGTRLTVT.

There are many counts of this clonotype. The rearrangement joins TRBV6-1 to TRBJ2-3; D is unclear. V lost 7 bases and J 4 bases, leaving 18 bases between the germline ends. In germline, CDR1 is MNHNS, CDR2 SASEGT. This CDR3 contains 15 residues. This chain's CDR3 is CASKGQGGVADTQYF. The CDR3, as DNA: TGTGCCAGCAAGGGTCAAGGTGGGGTCGCAGATACGCAGTATTTT.

This clonotype has a count of ten or more. V and J are TRBV20-1 and TRBJ1-4; 7 bases are a match to TRBD1. The germline CDR1 and CDR2 sequences are DFQATT and SNEGSKA (reference sequence). V lost 4 bases, J lost 3 bases, and 2 bases stayed unmatched. The CDR3 totals 13 residues. CDR3 bases: TGCAGTGCTACCGGGACAGCTAATGAAAAACTGTTTTTT. Its protein is CSATGTANEKLFF.

The J gene is TRBJ2-3, the V gene TRBV24-1; a weak D match, TRBD2 (6 bases). CDR1 is KGHDR, CDR2 SFDVKD, per germline. Trimming left V 12 bases short and J 2 bases short, with 17 bases between. The CDR3 consists of 14 residues. The CDR3 sequence is CAAAGGIDTDTQYF. Here the CDR3 DNA reads TGTGCCGCAGCGGGTGGGATTGACACAGATACGCAGTATTTT.

V and J are TRBV15 and TRBJ2-7; D gene uncertain. The CDR3 contains 14 residues. Germline V gene data show CDR1 as LNHNV and CDR2 as YYDKDF (reference sequence). V shed 3 bases and J shed 0 bases, with 9 bases lying between them. This CDR3 reads CATSRRASSYEQYF. The CDR3 nucleotides read TGTGCCACCAGCAGGCGTGCGAGCTCCTACGAGCAGTACTTC.

This clonotype came up many times. The chain recombines TRBV28 with TRBJ1-6, with 10 bases matching TRBD1. The V gene's germline CDR1 is MDHEN and CDR2 SYDVKM. The ends lost 8 bases at V and 14 bases at J; junction bases unmatched: 15. The CDR3 totals 15 residues. The CDR3 nucleotides read TGTGCCAGCTCCCGATCCGGGACAGGGGACCTGGCCCTCCACTTT. Its translation: CASSRSGTGDLALHF.

This clonotype was counted ten times or more. The chain uses TRBV10-1 and TRBJ2-3, with TRBD2 matching 13 bases. CDR1 WNHNN and CDR2 SYGVQD come from the germline V gene (reference sequence). The CDR3 has 17 residues. Trimming removed 2 bases from V and 5 bases from J; junction bases left unmatched: 7. CDR3 protein: CASSETRLAGGGDTQYF. The CDR3 bases are TGCGCCAGCAGTGAGACCCGACTAGCGGGAGGTGGAGATACGCAGTATTTT.

This clonotype was found a few times. The chain recombines TRBV19 with TRBJ2-5, with TRBD2 as a possible D gene (6 bases). Looked up from germline, CDR1 is LNHDA and CDR2 is SQIVND (reference sequence). Between the trimmed V and J ends, which lost 6 bases and 1 base, there was a span of 12 bases. The CDR3 consists of 14 residues. The CDR3 loop is CASRDGGSQETQYF. For the CDR3, the DNA is TGTGCCAGTAGGGACGGAGGGAGCCAAGAGACCCAGTACTTC.

In its sample, this clonotype was seen many times. The chain uses TRBV3-1 and TRBJ1-2, with D perhaps TRBD1 (6 bases). Trimming shortened V by 4 bases and J by 6 bases, and 12 bases separated the two germline ends. The CDR3 totals 13 residues. Per germline, CDR1 LGHDT and CDR2 YNNKEL (reference sequence). This CDR3 is CASSRTQGDGYTF. CDR3 DNA sequence: TGTGCCAGCAGCCGGACACAGGGCGATGGCTACACCTTC.

This clonotype has ten or more counts. V usage is TRBV29-1 and J usage is TRBJ2-3; 7 positions match TRBD1. The CDR3 has 14 residues. V gave up 4 bases and J gave up 5 bases; unmatched junction bases: 9. The germline CDR1 and CDR2 sequences are SQVTM and ANQGSEA. Written as DNA, the CDR3 is TGCAGCGTTGGCACAGGGGCGCAGGGAGATACGCAGTATTTT. It codes for CSVGTGAQGDTQYF.

Many counts were recorded for this clonotype. The chain joins TRBV20-1 to TRBJ1-1, with 7 bases identical to TRBD1. Germline CDR1 and CDR2: DFQATT and SNEGSKA (reference sequence). The V and J ends lost 0 bases and 0 bases, in that order; junction bases with no gene match: 10. CDR3 length: 17 amino acids. The CDR3 sequence is CSARDLRGTALNTEAFF. CDR3 coding DNA: TGCAGTGCTAGAGACCTTAGGGGGACAGCCCTGAACACTGAAGCTTTCTTT.

This clonotype was recorded many times. This CDR3 reads CASRRDNYEQYF. As DNA, the CDR3 is TGTGCCAGCCGCCGGGACAACTACGAGCAGTACTTC. This chain links TRBV2 with TRBJ2-7; D is perhaps TRBD1 (6 bases). This CDR3 has 12 amino acids. Per the germline V gene, CDR1 is SNHLY and CDR2 is FYNNEI. Trimming stripped 8 bases from V and 3 bases from J, with 11 bases between.

This clonotype was seen many times. The V call is TRBV6-1, the J call TRBJ2-7, with TRBD2 matching 7 bases. The V and J ends lost 6 bases and 6 bases, in that order; junction bases with no gene match: 14. This CDR3 has 15 amino acids. CDR1 is MNHNS, CDR2 SASEGT, per germline. CDR3: CASSPSRGVGGEQYF. In nucleotides, the CDR3 is TGTGCCAGCAGCCCCAGTCGGGGGGTCGGGGGCGAGCAGTACTTC.

The genes are TRBV10-1 and TRBJ2-2; D is unresolved. CDR3 size: 14 residues. Trimming stripped 5 bases from V and 6 bases from J, with 13 bases between. Germline lookup yields CDR1 WNHNN and CDR2 SYGVQD (reference sequence). The CDR3 bases are TGCGCCAGCAGTAAAGCTATAGACGCCGGGGAGCTGTTTTTT. Amino acids: CASSKAIDAGELFF.

This clonotype was seen repeatedly, ten times or more. V gene TRBV12-3 or TRBV12-4 combines with J gene TRBJ1-1, with a possible D match to TRBD1 (6 bases). This CDR3 spans 14 amino acids. The ends were cut back, 7 bases at V and 1 base at J, with 13 bases in the middle. In nucleotides, the CDR3 is TGTGCCAGCAACGCCTGGGGGCGGAACACTGAAGCTTTCTTT. Translating it yields CASNAWGRNTEAFF.

This clonotype was counted many times. The genes are TRBV6-1 and TRBJ1-1; weak D call: TRBD1 (5 bases). V shed 7 bases and J shed 1 base, with 16 bases lying between them. In germline, CDR1 is MNHNS, CDR2 SASEGT. CDR3 size: 15 residues. CDR3 amino acids: CASIFLNTGNTEAFF. The DNA for the CDR3 is TGTGCCAGCATATTTCTAAATACAGGGAACACTGAAGCTTTCTTT.

This clonotype has at least ten counts. V and J are TRBV27 and TRBJ2-1; TRBD1 matches 10 bases. V shed 5 bases and J 8 bases; nucleotides not matched to a gene: 9. The CDR3 has 15 residues. Germline V lookup: CDR1 MNHEY, CDR2 SMNVEV (reference sequence). This CDR3 reads CASSPRDRGSDEQFF. CDR3 bases: TGTGCCAGCAGTCCCCGGGACAGGGGATCGGATGAGCAGTTCTTC.

This clonotype was picked up many times. This chain connects TRBV28 to TRBJ2-7; TRBD1 matches at 9 bases. Germline loops: CDR1 MDHEN, CDR2 SYDVKM. The CDR3 is made up of 15 amino acids. V shed 6 bases, J shed 4 bases, and the junction held 10 bases outside the gene matches. The CDR3 loop is CASSPRTGARYEQYF. In DNA form, the CDR3 reads TGTGCCAGCAGCCCACGGACAGGGGCCCGTTACGAGCAGTACTTC.

This clonotype has at least ten counts. The chain employs TRBV15 and TRBJ2-7, with 8 bases lining up with TRBD2. After removal of 1 base from V and 3 bases from J, the junction contained 2 bases not matched to a gene. This CDR3 contains 14 residues. Germline V gene lookup returns CDR1 LNHNV and CDR2 YYDKDF (reference sequence). CDR3 sequence reads: CATSRVSGNYEQYF. CDR3 coding DNA: TGTGCCACCAGCAGAGTTAGCGGGAACTACGAGCAGTACTTC.

A few counts support this clonotype. This chain joins TRBV4-1 and TRBJ1-1; D gene uncertain. The V gene's germline CDR1 is MGHRA and CDR2 YSYEKL. The CDR3 is made up of 12 amino acids. The ends were cut back, 0 bases at V and 10 bases at J, with 9 bases in the middle. Here the CDR3 reads CASSQDGERAFF. DNA of the CDR3: TGCGCCAGCAGCCAAGACGGGGAGAGAGCTTTCTTT.

In regard to this clonotype: Since a much larger clone is just one base distant, this may be a read error. This chain uses TRBV5-1 with TRBJ2-7, with a tentative D call TRBD2 (5 bases). This CDR3 has 16 amino acids. From germline, CDR1 is SGHRS and CDR2 YFSETQ. CDR3 DNA: TGCGCCAGCAGCTTGGAAGGGAGCGGAACGCTCTACGAGCGGTACTTC. This translates into CASSLEGSGTLYERYF.

This clonotype was detected many times. The chain is built from TRBV2 and TRBJ1-4, with 7 bases identical to TRBD1. CDR1 is SNHLY, CDR2 FYNNEI, per germline. The J segment lost 8 bases and the V segment lost 9 bases, leaving 15 bases of the junction unmatched. The CDR3 totals 15 residues. The CDR3 here is CASRRATGAIEKLFF. CDR3 sequence (DNA): TGTGCCAGTCGCCGCGCCACAGGGGCGATCGAAAAACTGTTTTTT.

This clonotype occurred many times. CDR3 DNA: TGTGCCAGCAGTTCCAGGCACAGGGATTACGGCTACACCTTC. This sequence encodes CASSSRHRDYGYTF. The V and J genes are TRBV28 and TRBJ1-2; D is possibly TRBD1 (6 bases). CDR3 length: 14 amino acids. CDR1 and CDR2 (germline): MDHEN, SYDVKM. Trimming shortened V by 4 bases and J by 8 bases, and 17 bases separated the two germline ends.

The rearrangement uses TRBV13 and TRBJ2-1; 13 bases are shared with TRBD2. This CDR3 is 17 amino acids long. V gave up 2 bases and J gave up 2 bases; unmatched junction bases: 3. CDR1 PRHDT and CDR2 FYEKMQ come from the germline V gene (reference sequence). CDR3 loop: CASSLRGLAGPYNEQFF. CDR3 DNA: TGTGCCAGCAGCTTAAGGGGACTAGCGGGGCCCTACAATGAGCAGTTCTTC.

This clonotype has ten or more counts. This chain links TRBV12-3 or TRBV12-4 with TRBJ1-1, with a tentative D call TRBD1 (6 bases). This CDR3 comprises 13 residues. V was shortened by 2 bases and J by 11 bases, with 15 bases between the two germline ends. The CDR3 loop is CASSLWGGREAFF. CDR3 nucleotides: TGTGCCAGCAGTTTATGGGGGGGGCGTGAGGCTTTCTTT.

This clonotype appeared many times. The chain couples TRBV10-3 to TRBJ1-2, with a weak D call TRBD1 (6 bases). V gave up 2 bases and J gave up 0 bases, with 13 bases separating them. CDR3 length: 16 amino acids. Germline V gene sequence: CDR1 ENHRY, CDR2 SYGVKD. This CDR3 is CAISETVGGTNYGYTF. The DNA of the CDR3 is TGTGCCATCAGTGAGACGGTAGGGGGGACTAACTATGGCTACACCTTC.

Of note for this clonotype: The junction departs from germline at one end; a sequencing error may be responsible. The V gene is TRBV20-1, the J gene TRBJ1-2; D is uncertain. Germline values: CDR1 DFQATT, CDR2 SNEGSKA (reference sequence). This CDR3 region has 13 residues. This CDR3 reads CSARASYNYGYTF. The CDR3 nucleotides are TGCAGTGCCAGAGCCAGCTACAACTATGGCTACACCTTC.

This clonotype was seen only a few times. A read error is possible here, since a much larger clone lies one base away. The rearrangement uses TRBV20-1 and TRBJ1-1; a possible D gene is TRBD1 (5 bases). Germline V gene lookup returns CDR1 DFQATT and CDR2 SNEGSKA (reference sequence). This CDR3 region has 17 residues. V was pared by 0 bases and J by 0 bases, with 17 bases between. The DNA of the CDR3 is TGCAGTGCTAGAGATACGAGGGGACTGGGGATGAACACTGAAGCTTTCTTT. The encoded protein is CSARDTRGLGMNTEAFF.

On this clonotype: A single base separates this from a much larger clone, so it may be a read error. The chain combines TRBV6-1 with TRBJ1-5; 7 nucleotides align to TRBD1. CDR1 is MNHNS and CDR2 is SASEGT in the germline V gene. The CDR3 extends over 16 amino acids. The CDR3 region has the DNA TGTGCCGGCAGTACCCGTGGGACAGTTGTTTATCAGCCCCAGCATTTT. Encoded protein: CAGSTRGTVVYQPQHF.

This clonotype was counted ten times or more. The germline gene is not matched at one end of the junction; a read error may be the cause. This chain connects TRBV5-1 to TRBJ2-1; D is undetermined. The CDR3 runs 14 residues. Germline CDR1 is SGHRS and CDR2 is YFSETQ. The CDR3 spells CASRLGQTYNEQFF. As DNA, the CDR3 is TGCGCCAGCAGGTTGGGCCAAACCTACAATGAGCAGTTCTTC.